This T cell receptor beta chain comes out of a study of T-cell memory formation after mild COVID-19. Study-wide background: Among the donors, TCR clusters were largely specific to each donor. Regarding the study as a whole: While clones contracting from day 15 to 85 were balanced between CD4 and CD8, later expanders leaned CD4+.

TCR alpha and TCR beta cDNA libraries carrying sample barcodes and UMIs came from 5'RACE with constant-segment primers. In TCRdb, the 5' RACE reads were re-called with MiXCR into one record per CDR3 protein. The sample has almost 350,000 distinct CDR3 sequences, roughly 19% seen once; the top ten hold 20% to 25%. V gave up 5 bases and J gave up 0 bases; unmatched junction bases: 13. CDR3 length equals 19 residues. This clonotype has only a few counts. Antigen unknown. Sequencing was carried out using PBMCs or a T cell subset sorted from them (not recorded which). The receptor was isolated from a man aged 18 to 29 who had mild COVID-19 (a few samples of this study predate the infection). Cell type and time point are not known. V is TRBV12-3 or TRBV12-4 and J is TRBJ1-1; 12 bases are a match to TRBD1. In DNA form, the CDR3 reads TGTGCCAGCAGTCATCCGACGGGACAGGGGGCGGGGATGAACACTGAAGCTTTCTTT. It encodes CASSHPTGQGAGMNTEAFF.